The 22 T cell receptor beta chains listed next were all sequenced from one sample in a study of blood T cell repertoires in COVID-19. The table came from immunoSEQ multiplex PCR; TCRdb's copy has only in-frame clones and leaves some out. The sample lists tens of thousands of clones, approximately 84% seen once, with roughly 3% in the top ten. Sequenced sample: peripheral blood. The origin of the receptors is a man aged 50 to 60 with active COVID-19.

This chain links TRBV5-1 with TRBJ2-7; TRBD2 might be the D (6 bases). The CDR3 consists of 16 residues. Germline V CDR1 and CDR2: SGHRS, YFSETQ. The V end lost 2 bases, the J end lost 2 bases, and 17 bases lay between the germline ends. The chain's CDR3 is CASSFNSSGLTYEQYF. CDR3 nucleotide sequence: TGCGCCAGCAGCTTTAATTCCAGCGGGCTGACCTACGAGCAGTACTTC.

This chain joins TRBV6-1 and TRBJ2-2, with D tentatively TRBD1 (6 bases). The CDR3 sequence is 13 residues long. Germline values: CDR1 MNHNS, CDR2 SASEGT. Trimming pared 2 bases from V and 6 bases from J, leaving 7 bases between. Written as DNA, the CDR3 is TGTGCCAGCAGTGAAACAGGGCCCGGGGAGCTGTTTTTT. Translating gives CASSETGPGELFF.

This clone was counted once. The CDR3 nucleotides are TGTGCCAGCAGTTTCGGGCCTCCGGGAGGCTACACCTTC. Its protein is CASSFGPPGGYTF. The chain is built from TRBV28 and TRBJ1-2; no definite D call. V was shortened by 3 bases and J by 8 bases, with 13 bases between the two germline ends. There are 13 residues in the CDR3. The germline CDR1 and CDR2 sequences are MDHEN and SYDVKM.

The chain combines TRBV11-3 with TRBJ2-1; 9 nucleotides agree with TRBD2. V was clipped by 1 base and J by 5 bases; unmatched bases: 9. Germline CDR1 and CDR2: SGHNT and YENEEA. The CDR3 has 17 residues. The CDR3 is CASSLASAGLANNEQFF. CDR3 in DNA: TGTGCCAGCAGCTTAGCTAGTGCGGGACTAGCCAACAATGAGCAGTTCTTC. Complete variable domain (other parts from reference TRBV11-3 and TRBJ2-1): EAGVVQSPRYKIIEKKQPVAFWCNPISGHNTLYWYLQNLGQGPELLIRYENEEAVDDSQLPKDRFSAERLKGVDSTLKIQPAELGDSAVYLCASSLASAGLANNEQFFGPGTRLTVL.

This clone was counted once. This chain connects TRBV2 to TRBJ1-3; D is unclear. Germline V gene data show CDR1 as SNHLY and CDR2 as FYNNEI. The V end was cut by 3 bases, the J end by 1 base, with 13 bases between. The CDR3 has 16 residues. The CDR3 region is CASSDGSPRSGNTIYF. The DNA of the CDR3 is TGTGCCAGCAGTGATGGCAGTCCACGATCTGGAAACACCATATATTTT.

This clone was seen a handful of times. Written as DNA, the CDR3 is TGTGCCAGCAGTTACTCCGGCCGTCAGCGGGGGCAAGAGACCCAGTACTTC. Translated: CASSYSGRQRGQETQYF. This chain uses TRBV6-2 or TRBV6-3 with TRBJ2-5; 8 bases align to TRBD2. The CDR3 runs 17 residues. The germline gives CDR1 MNHEY, CDR2 SVGEGT. Unmatched junction bases numbered 8, after V lost 0 bases and J lost 2 bases.

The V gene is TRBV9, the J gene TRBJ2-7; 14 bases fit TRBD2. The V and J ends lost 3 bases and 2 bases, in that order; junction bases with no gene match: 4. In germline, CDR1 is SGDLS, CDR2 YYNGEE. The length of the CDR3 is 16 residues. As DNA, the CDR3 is TGTGCCAGCAGCGAGCGACTAGCGGGGGGGCCCTACGAGCAGTACTTC. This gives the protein CASSERLAGGPYEQYF.

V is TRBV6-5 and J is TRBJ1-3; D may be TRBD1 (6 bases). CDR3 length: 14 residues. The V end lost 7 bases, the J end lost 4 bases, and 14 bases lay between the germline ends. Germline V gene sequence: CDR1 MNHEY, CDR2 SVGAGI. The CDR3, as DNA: TGTGCCAGCACCATGGGGGCGATGGGAAACACCATATATTTT. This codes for CASTMGAMGNTIYF.

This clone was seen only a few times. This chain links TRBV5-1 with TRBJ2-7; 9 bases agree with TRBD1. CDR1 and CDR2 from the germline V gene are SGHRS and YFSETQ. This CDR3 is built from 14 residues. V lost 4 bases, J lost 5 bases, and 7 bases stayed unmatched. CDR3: CASSLGTGRDEQYF. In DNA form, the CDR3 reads TGCGCCAGCAGCCTCGGGACAGGGCGGGACGAGCAGTACTTC.

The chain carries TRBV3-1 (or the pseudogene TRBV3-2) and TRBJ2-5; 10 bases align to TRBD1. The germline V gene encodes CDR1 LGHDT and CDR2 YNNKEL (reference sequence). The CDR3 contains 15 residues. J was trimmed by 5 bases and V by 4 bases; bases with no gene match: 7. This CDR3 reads CASSRRDRGEETQYF. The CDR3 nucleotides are TGTGCCAGCAGCCGCCGGGACAGGGGTGAGGAGACCCAGTACTTC.

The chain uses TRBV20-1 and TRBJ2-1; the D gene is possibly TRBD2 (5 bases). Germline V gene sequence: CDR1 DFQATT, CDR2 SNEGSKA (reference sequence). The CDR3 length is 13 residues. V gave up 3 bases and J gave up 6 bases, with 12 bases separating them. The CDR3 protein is CSASPGEGNEQFF. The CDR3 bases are TGCAGTGCTAGTCCGGGTGAGGGCAATGAGCAGTTCTTC.

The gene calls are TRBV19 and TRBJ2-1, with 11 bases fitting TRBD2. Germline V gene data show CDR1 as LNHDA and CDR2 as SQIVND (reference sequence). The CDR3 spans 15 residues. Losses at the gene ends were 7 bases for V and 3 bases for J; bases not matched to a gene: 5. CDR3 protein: CASTTGTSGYNEQFF. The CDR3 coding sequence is TGTGCCAGTACTACCGGGACTAGCGGCTACAATGAGCAGTTCTTC.

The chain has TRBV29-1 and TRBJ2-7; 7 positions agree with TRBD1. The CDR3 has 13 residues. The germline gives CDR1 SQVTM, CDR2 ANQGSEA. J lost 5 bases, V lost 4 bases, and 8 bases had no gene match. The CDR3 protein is CSVVITGVHEQYF. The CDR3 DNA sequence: TGCAGCGTTGTTATTACAGGGGTACACGAGCAGTACTTC.

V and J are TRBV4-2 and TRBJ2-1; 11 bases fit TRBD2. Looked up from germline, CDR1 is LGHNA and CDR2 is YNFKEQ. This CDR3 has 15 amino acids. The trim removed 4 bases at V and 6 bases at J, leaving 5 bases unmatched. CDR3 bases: TGTGCCAGCAGCCGCCCCGGGACTAGCGGCAATGAGCAGTTCTTC. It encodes CASSRPGTSGNEQFF.

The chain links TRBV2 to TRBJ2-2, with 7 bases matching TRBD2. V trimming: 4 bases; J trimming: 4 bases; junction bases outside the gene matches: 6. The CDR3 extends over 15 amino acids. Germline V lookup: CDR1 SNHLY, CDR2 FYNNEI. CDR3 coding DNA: TGTGCCAGCAGTGTAGGGATAGCGGGCACCGGGGAGCTGTTTTTT. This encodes CASSVGIAGTGELFF.

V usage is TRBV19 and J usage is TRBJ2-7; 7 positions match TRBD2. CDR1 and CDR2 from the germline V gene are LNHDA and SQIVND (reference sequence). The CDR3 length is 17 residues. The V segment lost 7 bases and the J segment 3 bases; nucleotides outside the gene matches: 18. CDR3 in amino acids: CASKGGAGPNEGYEQYF. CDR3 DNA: TGTGCCAGTAAGGGTGGAGCGGGGCCGAACGAGGGCTACGAGCAGTACTTC.

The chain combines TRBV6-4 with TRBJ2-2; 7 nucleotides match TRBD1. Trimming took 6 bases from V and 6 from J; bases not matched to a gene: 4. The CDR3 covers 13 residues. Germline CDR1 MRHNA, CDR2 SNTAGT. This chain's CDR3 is CASSPRGSGELFF. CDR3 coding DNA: TGTGCCAGCAGCCCCAGGGGGTCCGGGGAGCTGTTTTTT.

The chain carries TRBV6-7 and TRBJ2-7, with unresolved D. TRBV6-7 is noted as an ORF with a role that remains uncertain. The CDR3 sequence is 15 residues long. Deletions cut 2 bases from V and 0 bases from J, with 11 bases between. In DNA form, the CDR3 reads TGTGCCAGCAGTTACAAAGATCACAACTCCTACGAGCAGTACTTC. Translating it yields CASSYKDHNSYEQYF.

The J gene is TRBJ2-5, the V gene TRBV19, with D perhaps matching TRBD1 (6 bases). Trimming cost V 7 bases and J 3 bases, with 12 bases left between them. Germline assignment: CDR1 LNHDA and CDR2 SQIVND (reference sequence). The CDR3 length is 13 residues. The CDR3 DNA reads TGTGCCAGTACCCCGGACAGAGAAGAGACCCAGTACTTC. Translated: CASTPDREETQYF.

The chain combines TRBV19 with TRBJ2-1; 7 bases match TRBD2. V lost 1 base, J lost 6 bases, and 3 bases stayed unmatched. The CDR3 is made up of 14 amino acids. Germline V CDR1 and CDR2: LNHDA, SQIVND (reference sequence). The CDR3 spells CASSIAAGSNEQFF. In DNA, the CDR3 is TGTGCCAGTAGTATAGCAGCGGGAAGCAATGAGCAGTTCTTC.

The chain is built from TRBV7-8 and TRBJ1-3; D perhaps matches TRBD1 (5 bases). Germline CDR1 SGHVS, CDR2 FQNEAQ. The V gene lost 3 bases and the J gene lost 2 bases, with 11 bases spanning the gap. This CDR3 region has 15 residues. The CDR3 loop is CASSLGGNPGNTIYF. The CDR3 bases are TGTGCCAGCAGCTTGGGGGGGAATCCTGGAAACACCATATATTTT. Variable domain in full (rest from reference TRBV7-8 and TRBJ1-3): GAGVSQSPRYKVAKRGQDVALRCDPISGHVSLFWYQQALGQGPEFLTYFQNEAQLDKSGLPSDRFFAERPEGSVSTLKIQRTQQEDSAVYLCASSLGGNPGNTIYFGEGSWLTVV.

In DNA, the CDR3 is TGTGCCAGTCACCCGAGGGGGATCCTCACCGGGGAGCTGTTTTTT. It translates to CASHPRGILTGELFF. The chain combines TRBV19 with TRBJ2-2; the D gene is possibly TRBD1 (6 bases). The V gene lost 8 bases and the J gene lost 4 bases, with 17 bases spanning the gap. The CDR3 has 15 amino acids. The V gene's germline CDR1 is LNHDA and CDR2 SQIVND (reference sequence).